This TCR beta chain derives from a study of T cell responses to AZD1222 COVID-19 vaccine. Study context: Pooling was applied to second doses at about 4 or about 12 weeks. Study-wide results and caveats: The donor cohort was predominantly white British with a female majority, and clonal diversity may have been underestimated. Seropositive status at baseline applied to only a handful of AZD1222 recipients. No repertoire was sampled before or during the peak T cell response, only after it.

Trimming removed 3 bases from V and 0 bases from J, with 23 bases in between. CDR3 size: 19 residues. CDR1 is MNHEY and CDR2 is SMNVEV in the germline V gene (reference sequence). Notes on this clone: Its antigen is currently unknown.

Libraries were prepared by immunoSEQ multiplex PCR; TCRdb keeps only in-frame clonotypes and omits some of them. The sample consists of tens of thousands of clones, 70% to 90% of them appearing once. Sample: peripheral blood, taken on day 0 of AZD1222 vaccination. The clonotype originates from an adult in good health. The V gene is TRBV27, the J gene TRBJ1-2, with D perhaps matching TRBD1 (5 bases). The chain's CDR3 is CASSFLSRFREEANYGYTF. As DNA, the CDR3 is TGTGCCAGCAGTTTCCTCAGCAGGTTCAGGGAGGAGGCTAACTATGGCTACACCTTC.